The clone carrying this T cell receptor (beta chain) was recorded a few times. Antigen unknown. Primed by a sample-barcoded 5' primer and a J-beta primer mix, a second PCR proceeded for roughly 6 to 12 cycles. TCRdb independently ran MiXCR on the 5' RACE reads; one entry per CDR3 protein. The table includes some 800,000 distinct CDR3 sequences, around 45% detected once. This record belongs to a study of blood T cells in healthy people across ages. Study-wide results and limits: In long-lived donors, naive CD4+ cell counts and diversity exceeded those of aged donors. Donor CMV status was unknown, possibly confounding expanded clonotype changes.

Per sample, no less than 5 micrograms of total RNA were extracted. The CDR3 loop spans 15 amino acids. CDR1 and CDR2 (germline): SQVTM, ANQGSEA. V lost 8 bases and J lost 2; bases outside the gene matches: 9. The chain combines TRBV29-1 with TRBJ2-6; TRBD1 aligns across 7 bases. This receptor was obtained from a man aged 55 to 70 in good health. Sequencing was carried out using blood. The CDR3 coding sequence is TGCAGCCGAATTTACGACAGGGCTGGGGCCAACGTCCTGACTTTC. Translating it yields CSRIYDRAGANVLTF.